This T cell receptor (beta chain) derives from a study of cytomegalovirus exposure and HLA in healthy donors. Study-wide findings and caveats: The study had only CMV serostatus as immune exposure information. With DRB1 most and HLA-C fewest, TCR association rates differed between HLA loci in a later analysis. What a later analysis reportedly showed was that an Asian-associated ancestry cluster had fewer N-insertions than the 666-donor mean.

Notes on this clone: What it binds is unknown.

Trimming left V 0 bases short and J 5 bases short, with 4 bases between. The germline V gene has CDR1 MGHRA and CDR2 YSYEKL. CDR3 size: 12 residues. PCR used 60 Vbeta primers and 13 Jbeta primers. Using immunoSEQ multiplex PCR, the repertoire was profiled, and TCRdb retains in-frame clones only, with some absent. The sample lists approximately 120,000 clones, 55% to 75% occurring once. This receptor was taken from a woman aged 70-85 years in good health and CMV-seropositive. The chain joins TRBV4-1 to TRBJ1-1; D gene uncertain. Sequencing used PBMCs. CDR3 in amino acids: CASSQDTTEAFF. The CDR3 coding sequence is TGCGCCAGCAGCCAAGACACTACTGAAGCTTTCTTT.